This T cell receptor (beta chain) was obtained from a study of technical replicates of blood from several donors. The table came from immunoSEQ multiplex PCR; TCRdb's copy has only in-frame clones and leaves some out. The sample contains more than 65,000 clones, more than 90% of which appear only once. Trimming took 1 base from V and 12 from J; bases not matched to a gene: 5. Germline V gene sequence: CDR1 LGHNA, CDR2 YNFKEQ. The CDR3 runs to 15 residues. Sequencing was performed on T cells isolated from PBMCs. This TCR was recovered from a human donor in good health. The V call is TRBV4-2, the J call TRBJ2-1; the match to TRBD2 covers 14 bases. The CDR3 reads CASSQGGLAGVVQFF. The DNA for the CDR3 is TGTGCCAGCAGCCAAGGGGGACTAGCGGGAGTTGTGCAGTTCTTC.